One and the same sample provided the 19 T cell receptor beta chains below, sequenced in a study of blood T cell repertoires in COVID-19. TCRdb's table, derived via immunoSEQ multiplex PCR, lists solely in-frame clones and lacks some. The sample records about 170,000 clones, roughly 81% being singletons. Specimen: peripheral blood. The receptors were sampled from a woman older than 75 with COVID-19, enrolled during active disease.

The chain has TRBV11-2 and TRBJ2-1; D unclear. The CDR3 runs 13 residues. V shed 1 base and J shed 5 bases, with 6 bases lying between them. CDR1 is SGHAT, CDR2 FQNNGV, per germline. The CDR3 DNA reads TGTGCCAGCAGCTTAGGTCTCCACAATGAGCAGTTCTTC. Its translation is CASSLGLHNEQFF.

CDR3 sequence: CASSRREQFF. CDR3 DNA sequence: TGTGCCAGCTCCCGTCGTGAGCAGTTCTTC. The rearrangement links TRBV18 to TRBJ2-1; D remains unclear. CDR3 size: 10 residues. V lost 6 bases to trimming and J lost 9 bases, with 6 bases between them. The germline gives CDR1 KGHSH, CDR2 LQKENI.

The rearrangement links TRBV7-2 to TRBJ1-2, with 8 bases lining up with TRBD1. The CDR3 is 15 amino acids. J lost 2 bases, V lost 5 bases, and 7 bases had no gene match. Per germline, CDR1 SGHTA and CDR2 FQGNSA. The CDR3 bases are TGTGCCAGCAGCATTTTCGGACAGGGAAACTATGGCTACACCTTC. Translation: CASSIFGQGNYGYTF.

The chain recombines TRBV19 with TRBJ1-1, with D possibly being TRBD1 (6 bases). V dropped 7 bases and J dropped 0 bases, with 15 bases sitting between them. CDR1 is LNHDA and CDR2 is SQIVND in the germline V gene (reference sequence). The CDR3 sequence is 15 residues long. In DNA form, the CDR3 reads TGTGCCAGTAAGGGGGGGTCATCAATGAACACTGAAGCTTTCTTT. Translation gives CASKGGSSMNTEAFF.

The gene calls are TRBV28 and TRBJ2-1, with 9 bases that match TRBD1. The V gene's germline CDR1 is MDHEN and CDR2 SYDVKM. Unmatched junction bases numbered 17, after V lost 6 bases and J lost 11 bases. This CDR3 is 16 amino acids long. CDR3 region: CASSQTGTGRARKQFF. For the CDR3, the DNA is TGTGCCAGCAGCCAAACCGGGACAGGGAGGGCCAGGAAGCAGTTCTTC.

The V and J genes are TRBV7-2 and TRBJ2-1; a weak D match, TRBD2 (5 bases). The CDR3 has 17 amino acids. Trimming took 0 bases from V and 3 from J, leaving 15 bases between them. Germline assignment: CDR1 SGHTA and CDR2 FQGNSA. The CDR3 spells CASSLAELGWSYNEQFF. The CDR3 nucleotides read TGTGCCAGCAGCTTAGCTGAACTAGGGTGGAGCTACAATGAGCAGTTCTTC.

The CDR3 is CASSDSPGTSGADTQYF. The CDR3 coding sequence is TGTGCCAGCAGTGACTCACCCGGGACTAGCGGGGCAGATACGCAGTATTTT. The chain uses TRBV6-4 and TRBJ2-3; 13 bases map to TRBD2. V gave up 0 bases and J gave up 4 bases; unmatched junction bases: 4. The CDR3 is 17 residues long. Per the germline V gene, CDR1 is MRHNA and CDR2 is SNTAGT.

This chain joins TRBV7-3 and TRBJ2-3, with D perhaps TRBD2 (5 bases). Per the germline V gene, CDR1 is SGHTA and CDR2 is FQGTGA. The CDR3 is made up of 15 amino acids. Trimming took 2 bases from V and 6 from J, leaving 15 bases between them. CDR3 protein: CASSLSFYGEDTQYF. The CDR3 DNA reads TGTGCCAGCAGCTTATCGTTTTACGGGGAGGATACGCAGTATTTT. Drawing the rest from reference TRBV7-3 and TRBJ2-3, the complete variable domain is GAGVSQTPSNKVTEKGKYVELRCDPISGHTALYWYRQSLGQGPEFLIYFQGTGAADDSGLPNDRFFAVRPEGSVSTLKIQRTERGDSAVYLCASSLSFYGEDTQYFGPGTRLTVL.

The chain has TRBV3-1 (or the pseudogene TRBV3-2) and TRBJ1-3, with no clear D. Per the germline V gene, CDR1 is LGHDT and CDR2 is YNNKEL (reference sequence). Trimming shortened V by 4 bases and J by 11 bases, and 15 bases separated the two germline ends. There are 13 residues in the CDR3. The CDR3 nucleotides read TGTGCCAGCAGCCTTCGGAGGACGGAGGCCATATATTTT. Its translation is CASSLRRTEAIYF.

The rearrangement uses TRBV5-1 and TRBJ2-5; D may be TRBD2 (6 bases). CDR3 length equals 14 residues. Germline-derived CDR1 and CDR2 are SGHRS and YFSETQ. V was trimmed by 4 bases and J by 5 bases, leaving 15 bases between them. CDR3 sequence (DNA): TGCGCCAGCAGCCTGATCGGGGGTCCGGAGACCCAGTACTTC. Translation: CASSLIGGPETQYF.

This clone is a singleton in its sample. CDR3 sequence (DNA): TGTGCCACTGCGGGACTAGGTATCATCGAGCAGTTCTTC. It translates to CATAGLGIIEQFF. The rearrangement uses TRBV10-3 and TRBJ2-1, with 8 bases matching TRBD2. CDR1 and CDR2 (germline): ENHRY, SYGVKD. The ends lost 10 bases at V and 10 bases at J; junction bases unmatched: 12. The CDR3 has 13 residues.

The rearrangement links TRBV5-1 to TRBJ2-3; perhaps TRBD1 as D (6 bases). CDR3 length: 15 residues. The germline gives CDR1 SGHRS, CDR2 YFSETQ. The V end lost 7 bases, the J end lost 0 bases, and 15 bases lay between the germline ends. The chain's CDR3 is CASVSGAYSTDTQYF. CDR3 DNA: TGCGCCAGCGTTTCAGGGGCTTATAGCACAGATACGCAGTATTTT. Using reference TRBV5-1 and TRBJ2-3 for the parts outside the CDR3, the full variable domain is KAGVTQTPRYLIKTRGQQVTLSCSPISGHRSVSWYQQTPGQGLQFLFEYFSETQRNKGNFPGRFSGRQFSNSRSEMNVSTLELGDSALYLCASVSGAYSTDTQYFGPGTRLTVL.

The chain couples TRBV19 to TRBJ2-3; 9 positions match TRBD1. CDR1 is LNHDA and CDR2 is SQIVND in the germline V gene (reference sequence). The V and J ends lost 7 bases and 4 bases, in that order; junction bases with no gene match: 6. The CDR3 spans 14 residues. CDR3 amino acids: CASKDRGLADTQYF. Here the CDR3 DNA reads TGTGCCAGTAAAGACAGGGGGTTGGCAGATACGCAGTATTTT.

This clone was detected only once. The V and J genes are TRBV28 and TRBJ2-1; D gene uncertain. Germline loops: CDR1 MDHEN, CDR2 SYDVKM. CDR3 size: 15 residues. V gave up 2 bases and J gave up 0 bases, with 8 bases separating them. Written as DNA, the CDR3 is TGTGCCAGCAGTTTACCCTTGAGCTCCTACAATGAGCAGTTCTTC. Its protein is CASSLPLSSYNEQFF.

The chain employs TRBV7-8 and TRBJ1-3; no definite D call. Germline V CDR1 and CDR2: SGHVS, FQNEAQ. This CDR3 region has 11 residues. Trimming pared 5 bases from V and 6 bases from J, leaving 5 bases between. This CDR3 reads CASSGLNTIYF. The DNA for the CDR3 is TGTGCCAGCAGCGGACTAAACACCATATATTTT. The complete variable domain, with remaining parts taken from reference TRBV7-8 and TRBJ1-3, reads GAGVSQSPRYKVAKRGQDVALRCDPISGHVSLFWYQQALGQGPEFLTYFQNEAQLDKSGLPSDRFFAERPEGSVSTLKIQRTQQEDSAVYLCASSGLNTIYFGEGSWLTVV.

The V gene is TRBV3-1 (or the pseudogene TRBV3-2), the J gene TRBJ1-3; D may be TRBD1 (5 bases). Looked up from germline, CDR1 is LGHDT and CDR2 is YNNKEL (reference sequence). V was pared by 1 base and J by 0 bases, with 10 bases between. CDR3 length: 16 residues. The CDR3 is CASSQGRQISGNTIYF. The CDR3 region has the DNA TGTGCCAGCAGCCAAGGTCGACAGATCTCTGGAAACACCATATATTTT.

The CDR3 loop reads CASRAGGGDTYEQYF. CDR3 coding DNA: TGTGCCAGCAGGGCCGGAGGGGGGGACACCTACGAGCAGTACTTC. V is TRBV28 and J is TRBJ2-7; D possibly corresponds to TRBD2 (7 bases). The V gene lost 6 bases and the J gene lost 2 bases, with 17 bases spanning the gap. Germline V CDR1 and CDR2: MDHEN, SYDVKM. This CDR3 comprises 15 residues.

The gene calls are TRBV21-1 and TRBJ1-3; TRBD1, the table's D call, was not compared with the DNA. TRBV21-1 is an annotated pseudogene. The CDR3 is 17 residues long. CDR3 protein: CASSTGTGGCSGNTIYF. CDR3 sequence (DNA): TGTGCCAGCAGCACGGGGACAGGGGGTTGCTCTGGAAACACCATATATTTT.

This clone occurred a few times. The chain has TRBV7-3 and TRBJ2-2; possible D gene TRBD1, 6 bases. The germline gives CDR1 SGHTA, CDR2 FQGTGA. This CDR3 is built from 17 residues. With 5 bases removed from V and 3 bases from J, the gap between germline ends came to 19 bases. The CDR3 DNA follows: TGTGCCAGCAGCCTCACCGTGGGACAATGGGACACCGGGGAGCTGTTTTTT. The encoded protein is CASSLTVGQWDTGELFF.